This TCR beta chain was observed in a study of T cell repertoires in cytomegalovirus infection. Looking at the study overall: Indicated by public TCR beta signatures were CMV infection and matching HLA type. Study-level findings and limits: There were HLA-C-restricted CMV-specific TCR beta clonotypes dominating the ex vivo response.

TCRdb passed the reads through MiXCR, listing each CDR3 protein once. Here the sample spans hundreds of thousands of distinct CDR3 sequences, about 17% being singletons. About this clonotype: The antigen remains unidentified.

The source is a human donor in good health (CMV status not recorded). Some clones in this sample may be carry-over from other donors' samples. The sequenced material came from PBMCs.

CDR3 sequence reads: CASSQGTSGGQNTGELFF. In DNA, the CDR3 is TGTGCCAGCAGCCAAGGGACTAGCGGGGGACAAAACACCGGGGAGCTGTTTTTT. The chain joins TRBV3-1 to TRBJ2-2; 13 bases are a match to TRBD2. The CDR3 contains 18 residues. With 1 base clipped from V and 2 bases from J, the junction kept 4 bases outside the gene matches. Germline CDR1 and CDR2: LGHDT and YNNKEL (reference sequence).